The sequence of this T cell receptor beta chain was determined in a study of control samples from healthy donors and cancer patients. In its sample, this clone was seen once. Trimming removed 6 bases from V and 4 bases from J; junction bases left unmatched: 9. The CDR3 covers 15 residues. From germline, CDR1 is MNHEY and CDR2 SVGAGI. The assay was immunoSEQ multiplex PCR, and TCRdb's table has in-frame clones only and misses some. This sample has 150,000 to 200,000 clones, with 85% to 95% found just once. Sequences were obtained from blood. This clonotype was obtained from a man aged 25 to 40 in good health. The chain combines TRBV6-5 with TRBJ1-3; 7 positions match TRBD1. DNA for the CDR3: TGTGCCAGCAGCTCGGAGACAGGGAGAGGAAACACCATATATTTT. Its protein product is CASSSETGRGNTIYF.